The 17 T cell receptor beta chains presented below share a single source sample, sequenced in a study of technical replicates of blood from four donors. TCRdb's table, derived via immunoSEQ multiplex PCR, lists solely in-frame clones and lacks some. The repertoire holds approximately 58,000 clones, with 70% to 90% as singletons. The sequenced material came from PBMCs. Receptors were obtained from a human donor in good health. Some clones in this sample may be carry-over from other donors' samples.

This clone was observed a single time. V is TRBV5-6 and J is TRBJ1-1; D is ambiguous. This CDR3 contains 12 residues. The V gene lost 6 bases and the J gene lost 3 bases, with 9 bases spanning the gap. The V gene's germline CDR1 is SGHDT and CDR2 YYEEEE. The CDR3 region is CASTTRDTEAFF. The CDR3 DNA reads TGTGCCAGCACCACTCGAGACACTGAAGCTTTCTTT.

J is TRBJ2-7 and V is TRBV23-1; 10 bases map to TRBD1. TRBV23-1 is designated an ORF whose function remains uncertain. The CDR3 is 15 amino acids. The ends lost 3 bases at V and 3 bases at J; junction bases unmatched: 5. CDR3 residues: CASSHKDRGNYEQYF. CDR3 nucleotides: TGCGCCAGCAGTCATAAGGACAGGGGGAACTACGAGCAGTACTTC.

CDR3 residues: CAWSVGQGNTGELFF. In nucleotides, the CDR3 is TGTGCCTGGAGTGTTGGACAGGGGAACACCGGGGAGCTGTTTTTT. This chain uses TRBV30 with TRBJ2-2; 8 bases are a match to TRBD1. The CDR3 is made up of 15 amino acids. Germline V CDR1 and CDR2: GTSNPN, SVGIG (reference sequence). Germline trimming cut 0 bases from V and 1 base from J; bases unmatched to any gene: 1.

The genes are TRBV5-6 and TRBJ2-2; 9 bases are a match to TRBD1. The germline V gene has CDR1 SGHDT and CDR2 YYEEEE. Unmatched junction bases numbered 4, after V lost 4 bases and J lost 3 bases. CDR3 length: 15 amino acids. The CDR3 spells CASSRDRVDTGELFF. For the CDR3, the DNA is TGTGCCAGCAGCCGGGACAGGGTCGACACCGGGGAGCTGTTTTTT.

The V call is TRBV2, the J call TRBJ1-1; D call uncertain. The ends were cut back, 5 bases at V and 4 bases at J, with 17 bases in the middle. Per the germline V gene, CDR1 is SNHLY and CDR2 is FYNNEI. The CDR3 has 15 residues. The CDR3 protein is CASSIKETRGTEAFF. The CDR3 nucleotides are TGTGCCAGCAGTATCAAAGAGACTCGAGGCACTGAAGCTTTCTTT. Filled out from reference TRBV2 and TRBJ1-1, the complete variable domain reads EPEVTQTPSHQVTQMGQEVILRCVPISNHLYFYWYRQILGQKVEFLVSFYNNEISEKSEIFDDQFSVERPDGSNFTLKIRSTKLEDSAMYFCASSIKETRGTEAFFGQGTRLTVV.

The chain links TRBV7-2 to TRBJ2-7; tentative D call: TRBD1 (6 bases). The CDR3 contains 15 residues. V lost 3 bases, J lost 3 bases, and 15 bases lay in between. CDR1 is SGHTA, CDR2 FQGNSA, per germline. The CDR3 loop reads CASSLAGGRGYEQYF. The CDR3 DNA sequence: TGTGCCAGCAGCTTGGCTGGCGGCAGGGGCTACGAGCAGTACTTC. The full variable domain, with the rest looked up from reference TRBV7-2 and TRBJ2-7, is GAGVSQSPSNKVTEKGKDVELRCDPISGHTALYWYRQSLGQGLEFLIYFQGNSAPDKSGLPSDRFSAERTGGSVSTLTIQRTQQEDSAVYLCASSLAGGRGYEQYFGPGTRLTVT.

This clone was seen more than once but under ten times. The rearrangement joins TRBV5-1 to TRBJ2-1; 13 nucleotides align to TRBD2. The CDR3 runs to 15 residues. V gave up 4 bases and J gave up 8 bases; unmatched junction bases: 6. Germline values: CDR1 SGHRS, CDR2 YFSETQ. The CDR3, as DNA: TGCGCCAGCAGCGTCACTAGCGGGGGGGCTCATGAGCAGTTCTTC. It translates to CASSVTSGGAHEQFF.

The gene calls are TRBV6-1 and TRBJ2-5; maybe TRBD2 (7 bases). Germline V gives CDR1 MNHNS, CDR2 SASEGT. V lost 7 bases and J 6 bases, leaving 21 bases between the germline ends. CDR3 length: 15 amino acids. Written as DNA, the CDR3 is TGTGCCAGCATCAAAGAGGGGGGGATTGGAAAGACCCAGTACTTC. Translating it yields CASIKEGGIGKTQYF.

This sequence joins TRBV7-3 and TRBJ2-1; 10 nucleotides line up with TRBD2. The germline V gene encodes CDR1 SGHTA and CDR2 FQGTGA. The V and J ends lost 0 bases and 9 bases, in that order; junction bases with no gene match: 11. The CDR3 totals 17 residues. The CDR3 nucleotides read TGTGCCAGCAGCTTAACGTTGACAGCGGGGGGGCCCGGTGAGCAGTTCTTC. This codes for CASSLTLTAGGPGEQFF.

The rearrangement links TRBV7-9 to TRBJ1-2, with D possibly matching TRBD1 (6 bases). With 2 bases removed from V and 3 bases from J, the gap between germline ends came to 16 bases. The CDR3 runs 16 residues. Germline V lookup: CDR1 SEHNR, CDR2 FQNEAQ (reference sequence). The CDR3 coding sequence is TGTGCCAGCAGCTTACAGGGGCAGGGGATCCACTATGGCTACACCTTC. Translating gives CASSLQGQGIHYGYTF. Together with reference TRBV7-9 and TRBJ1-2, the CDR3 gives the full variable domain: DTGVSQNPRHKITKRGQNVTFRCDPISEHNRLYWYRQTLGQGPEFLTYFQNEAQLEKSRLLSDRFSAERPKGSFSTLEIQRTEQGDSAMYLCASSLQGQGIHYGYTFGSGTRLTVV.

The chain uses TRBV12-2 and TRBJ1-2. TRBV12-2 is marked as a pseudogene. The CDR3 runs to 13 residues. This CDR3 reads CASRGRGWIGYTF. The CDR3 DNA sequence: TGTGCAAGTCGCGGGAGGGGGTGGATCGGCTACACCTTC.

V gene TRBV7-2 combines with J gene TRBJ2-1; TRBD1 is a possible D gene (5 bases). The CDR3 totals 13 residues. Germline V gene sequence: CDR1 SGHTA, CDR2 FQGNSA. Trimming shortened V by 1 base and J by 9 bases, and 10 bases separated the two germline ends. CDR3 protein: CASSLDGRGEQFF. CDR3 nucleotide sequence: TGTGCCAGCAGCTTAGACGGAAGGGGTGAGCAGTTCTTC.

The chain has TRBV4-3 and TRBJ2-1; 8 nucleotides line up with TRBD2. The J segment lost 10 bases and the V segment lost 1 base, leaving 3 bases of the junction unmatched. In germline, CDR1 is LGHNA, CDR2 YSLEER. The CDR3 extends over 13 amino acids. CDR3 region: CASSQGPGGEQFF. The CDR3 DNA follows: TGCGCCAGCAGCCAAGGGCCGGGAGGGGAGCAGTTCTTC.

This chain connects TRBV7-2 to TRBJ2-2; no reliable D call. V dropped 7 bases and J dropped 7 bases, with 19 bases sitting between them. Germline V gene data show CDR1 as SGHTA and CDR2 as FQGNSA. The CDR3 contains 15 residues. CDR3 in amino acids: CASTQNALGVGELFF. The DNA for the CDR3 is TGTGCCAGCACTCAAAACGCCCTTGGAGTCGGGGAGCTGTTTTTT.

This sequence joins TRBV6-1 and TRBJ2-7; D is undetermined. Germline V lookup: CDR1 MNHNS, CDR2 SASEGT. CDR3 size: 13 residues. V lost 0 bases to trimming and J lost 4 bases, with 7 bases between them. The CDR3 region has the DNA TGTGCCAGCAGTGAAGCGATACTATACGAGCAGTACTTC. As protein: CASSEAILYEQYF.

V gene TRBV2 combines with J gene TRBJ2-7; the match to TRBD2 covers 8 bases. CDR3 length: 15 residues. CDR1 and CDR2 from the germline V gene are SNHLY and FYNNEI. Trimming removed 3 bases from V and 6 bases from J; junction bases left unmatched: 10. CDR3: CASSEAGLVSGEQYF. The CDR3 DNA reads TGTGCCAGCAGTGAGGCGGGACTAGTCAGCGGCGAGCAGTACTTC.

The J gene is TRBJ2-5, the V gene TRBV5-6; the D gene is possibly TRBD2 (6 bases). The CDR3 contains 14 residues. V was clipped by 4 bases and J by 4 bases, with 14 bases between them. Looked up from germline, CDR1 is SGHDT and CDR2 is YYEEEE. The CDR3 spells CASSQSRRGETQYF. DNA of the CDR3: TGTGCCAGCAGCCAGAGCCGGAGGGGAGAGACCCAGTACTTC.